Only one count was recorded for the clone carrying this T cell receptor beta chain. Its specificity is not known. These data belong to a study of cytomegalovirus exposure and HLA in healthy donors. On the study more broadly: Findings of an earlier analysis included over 95 million unique TCR beta sequences from some 180 million T cells.

Findings and caveats of the study: Later on, a genetic analysis was performed. It linked a missense variant in DCLRE1C with V- and J-gene trimming of TCR beta. Earlier analysis yielded a pattern in which most TCR beta V segments were productive about 87% or about 30% of the time.

PCR employed 60 Vbeta and 13 Jbeta primers. TCRdb's copy holds only in-frame clones and misses some; the assay was immunoSEQ multiplex PCR. The profile shows about 190,000 clones, more than 80% of them singletons. V lost 8 bases, J lost 7 bases, and 15 bases lay in between. CDR1 and CDR2 from the germline V gene are MNHNY and SVGAGI (reference sequence). This CDR3 has 14 residues. Sequenced input: PBMCs. The TCR sequence derives from a woman between 45 and 65 years old in good health and CMV-seropositive. This rearrangement joins TRBV6-6 to TRBJ1-6, with a tentative D call TRBD1 (5 bases). The CDR3 nucleotides are TGTGCCAGCCGCGGTAGACAGACAAATTCACCCCTCCACTTT. Protein: CASRGRQTNSPLHF.